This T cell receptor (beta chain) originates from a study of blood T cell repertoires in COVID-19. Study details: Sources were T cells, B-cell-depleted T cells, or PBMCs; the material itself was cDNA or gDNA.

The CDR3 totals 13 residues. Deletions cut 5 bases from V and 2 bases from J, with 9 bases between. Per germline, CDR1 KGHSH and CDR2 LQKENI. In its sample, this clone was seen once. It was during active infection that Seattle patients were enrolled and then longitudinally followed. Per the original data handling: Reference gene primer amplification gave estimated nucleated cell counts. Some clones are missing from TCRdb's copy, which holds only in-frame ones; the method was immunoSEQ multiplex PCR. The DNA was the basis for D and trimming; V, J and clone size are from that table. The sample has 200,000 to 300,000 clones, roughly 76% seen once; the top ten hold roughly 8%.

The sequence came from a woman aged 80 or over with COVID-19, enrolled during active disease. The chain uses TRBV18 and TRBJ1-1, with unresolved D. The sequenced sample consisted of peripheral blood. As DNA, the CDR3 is TGTGCCAGCTCAATCGTAAAAAACACTGAAGCTTTCTTT. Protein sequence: CASSIVKNTEAFF.